The rows below give T cell receptor beta chains drawn from one sample of a study of T cells in Graves' hyperthyroidism and ophthalmopathy. TCRdb called the multiplex PCR reads again in MiXCR, with one record for every CDR3 protein. The table shows 500,000 to 750,000 distinct CDR3 sequences, with around 42% occurring only once. Source material: peripheral blood or thyroid tissue (not recorded which). These TCRs come from a woman between 18 and 30 years old with Graves' hyperthyroidism. Both conserved end residues are part of each CDR3. The order of the fields is V gene, J gene, CDR3 protein.

TRBV15	TRBJ2-7	CATSTGRFEQYF
TRBV29-1	TRBJ1-4	CSVVAGEKLFF
TRBV20-1	TRBJ1-1	CSATRGSMNTEAFF
TRBV19	TRBJ2-7	CASRSRTSGSYGSDEQYF
TRBV19	TRBJ1-5	CASTVTPGQAKSNQPQHF
TRBV10-2	TRBJ1-1	CASSPSLALMNTEAFF
TRBV10-3	TRBJ2-3	CAISVAADTQYF
TRBV6-5	TRBJ1-3	CASRTSGSGNTIYF
TRBV2	TRBJ2-3	CASSRSTDTQYF
TRBV7-2	TRBJ2-2	CASNQGHQRGELFF
TRBV6-1	TRBJ1-1	CASSEEGGPEAFF
TRBV7-8	-	CASSSRAGNHNEQFF
TRBV19	TRBJ1-1	CASTPRTGNTEAFF
TRBV18	TRBJ1-6	CASSPSTGGNSPLHF
TRBV20-1	TRBJ2-7	CSASEGAEFEQYF
TRBV10-3	TRBJ2-7	CAIGEEQYF
TRBV12-3/TRBV12-4	TRBJ1-5	CASSPANQPQHF
TRBV20-1	TRBJ2-7	CSALSEDREGEQYF
TRBV7-9	TRBJ1-4	CASSSNEEKLFF
TRBV20-1	-	CSARTSGRSEQFF
TRBV14	TRBJ2-2	CASSLVGSSGELFF
TRBV2	TRBJ1-1	CASKQGRNTEAFF
TRBV3-1	TRBJ1-1	CASSRQANTEAFF
TRBV4-2	TRBJ2-2	CASSQPVSTGELFF
TRBV7-9	TRBJ2-3	CATAGVITDTQYF
TRBV11-2	TRBJ1-2	CASSSLGVAANYGYTF